These 18 T cell receptor beta chains share one sample of origin, sequenced in a study of blood T cell repertoires in COVID-19. Profiling relied on immunoSEQ multiplex PCR, and the TCRdb table lists in-frame clones only, not all of them. The sample contains under 150,000 clones, approximately 87% of which appear only once. Sequenced input: peripheral blood. The receptors stem from a young man with acute or convalescent COVID-19.

This chain uses TRBV6-2 or TRBV6-3 with TRBJ2-3; 15 bases line up with TRBD2. Germline CDR1 and CDR2: MNHEY and SVGEGT. V was pared by 6 bases and J by 5 bases, with 12 bases of the junction left unmatched. This CDR3 contains 18 residues. CDR3 in DNA: TGTGCCAGCAGCTCCGGACTAGCGGGAGGGGGGCTGATAGATACGCAGTATTTT. It codes for CASSSGLAGGGLIDTQYF.

This clone was counted once. The chain couples TRBV19 to TRBJ2-1; TRBD2 aligns across 9 bases. J gave up 4 bases and V 1 base, and 5 bases lay outside the gene matches. From germline, CDR1 is LNHDA and CDR2 SQIVND (reference sequence). The CDR3 runs to 16 residues. The CDR3 DNA is TGTGCCAGTAGTATAGCCTACGCGGGAGGGTACAATGAGCAGTTCTTC. The encoded protein is CASSIAYAGGYNEQFF.

This sequence joins TRBV29-1 and TRBJ2-5; 10 positions agree with TRBD2. This CDR3 spans 14 amino acids. Germline CDR1 is SQVTM and CDR2 is ANQGSEA. V lost 7 bases to trimming and J lost 2 bases; unmatched junction nucleotides: 7. CDR3 sequence: CSAGGTSAQETQYF. CDR3 DNA sequence: TGCAGCGCTGGGGGGACTAGCGCACAAGAGACCCAGTACTTC.

J is TRBJ2-4 and V is TRBV7-9; maybe TRBD2 (6 bases). The CDR3 length is 15 residues. With 5 bases removed from V and 9 bases from J, the gap between germline ends came to 20 bases. Per germline, CDR1 SEHNR and CDR2 FQNEAQ (reference sequence). The CDR3 reads CASSPPGRRPSIQYF. The CDR3 coding sequence is TGTGCCAGCAGCCCCCCCGGGAGAAGGCCGAGCATTCAGTACTTC.

This rearrangement joins TRBV5-1 to TRBJ2-5; TRBD2 is a possible D gene (7 bases). Germline CDR1 and CDR2: SGHRS and YFSETQ. The CDR3 spans 12 residues. V dropped 4 bases and J dropped 5 bases, with 9 bases sitting between them. The CDR3, as DNA: TGCGCCAGCAGCGCGGGGGCTGAGACCCAGTACTTC. It specifies CASSAGAETQYF.

The CDR3 loop is CASSDLPQGTGMSPLHF. The CDR3 coding sequence is TGTGCCAGCTCAGACCTCCCACAGGGAACTGGCATGTCACCCCTCCACTTT. This chain joins TRBV18 and TRBJ1-6; possibly TRBD1 for D (6 bases). The ends were cut back, 5 bases at V and 10 bases at J, with 24 bases in the middle. Germline assignment: CDR1 KGHSH and CDR2 LQKENI. The CDR3 length is 17 residues.

The CDR3, as DNA: TGTGCCAGCAGCTTCGGGACAGACCTTTCCACAGATACGCAGTATTTT. Translating it yields CASSFGTDLSTDTQYF. The gene calls are TRBV11-1 and TRBJ2-3; 7 bases map to TRBD1. CDR3 size: 16 residues. The germline V gene has CDR1 SGHAT and CDR2 FQDESV (reference sequence). Unmatched junction bases numbered 8, after V lost 3 bases and J lost 2 bases.

J is TRBJ2-5 and V is TRBV15; 8 nucleotides line up with TRBD1. CDR1 and CDR2 from the germline V gene are LNHNV and YYDKDF (reference sequence). Trimming at V came to 1 base and at J to 5 bases, leaving 6 bases not matched to a gene. This CDR3 is built from 15 residues. Written as DNA, the CDR3 is TGTGCCACCAGCAGAGGCTGGACAGGGCAGGAGACCCAGTACTTC. It codes for CATSRGWTGQETQYF.

The rearrangement links TRBV15 to TRBJ2-3, with D perhaps matching TRBD1 (5 bases). Trimming took off 0 bases at V and 0 bases at J, with 16 bases between the two ends. The CDR3 has 18 amino acids. CDR1 and CDR2 (germline): LNHNV, YYDKDF (reference sequence). This CDR3 reads CATSRDGSFGASTDTQYF. CDR3 sequence (DNA): TGTGCCACCAGCAGAGATGGTTCTTTTGGGGCTAGCACAGATACGCAGTATTTT.

The chain combines TRBV10-2 with TRBJ2-1; 8 bases line up with TRBD1. CDR3 length: 14 residues. Germline V gene data show CDR1 as WSHSY and CDR2 as SAAADI. V trimming: 6 bases; J trimming: 1 base; junction bases outside the gene matches: 2. The chain's CDR3 is CASRDRGSYNEQFF. The CDR3 bases are TGCGCCAGCAGAGACAGGGGTTCCTACAATGAGCAGTTCTTC.

This clone was observed a handful of times. J is TRBJ2-2 and V is TRBV4-3; D gene unclear. The CDR3 spans 14 residues. Trimming shortened V by 1 base and J by 2 bases, and 5 bases separated the two germline ends. Germline loops: CDR1 LGHNA, CDR2 YSLEER. The CDR3 coding sequence is TGCGCCAGCAGCCAAGTTCTCAACACCGGGGAGCTGTTTTTT. It yields the protein CASSQVLNTGELFF.

The genes are TRBV3-1 (or the pseudogene TRBV3-2) and TRBJ2-2, with D hard to call. From germline, CDR1 is LGHDT and CDR2 YNNKEL (reference sequence). The CDR3 totals 14 residues. Trimming removed 2 bases at V and 0 bases at J, with 4 bases between. Here the CDR3 reads CASSQLSNTGELFF. In DNA, the CDR3 is TGTGCCAGCAGCCAACTCTCGAACACCGGGGAGCTGTTTTTT.

The J gene is TRBJ2-3, the V gene TRBV19; D unresolved. The V gene's germline CDR1 is LNHDA and CDR2 SQIVND (reference sequence). The CDR3 runs 12 residues. Trimming took 3 bases from V and 5 from J, leaving 6 bases between them. In nucleotides, the CDR3 is TGTGCCAGTAGTATCGGTGGAGATACGCAGTATTTT. This gives the protein CASSIGGDTQYF.

J is TRBJ1-2 and V is TRBV20-1; D is ambiguous. Germline V gene data show CDR1 as DFQATT and CDR2 as SNEGSKA (reference sequence). The CDR3 length is 12 residues. The V gene lost 3 bases and the J gene lost 2 bases, with 7 bases spanning the gap. CDR3 loop: CSASAGNYGYTF. The CDR3 nucleotides are TGCAGTGCTAGTGCGGGGAACTATGGCTACACCTTC.

The chain links TRBV6-6 to TRBJ1-1; TRBD1 matches 9 bases. V gave up 7 bases and J gave up 0 bases; unmatched junction bases: 9. This CDR3 contains 16 residues. Germline V CDR1 and CDR2: MNHNY, SVGAGI (reference sequence). This CDR3 reads CASNIQGQGLNTEAFF. In nucleotides, the CDR3 is TGTGCCAGCAATATACAGGGACAGGGACTGAACACTGAAGCTTTCTTT.

This sequence joins TRBV5-5 and TRBJ2-7; TRBD1 agrees at 9 bases. V was pared by 2 bases and J by 5 bases, with 8 bases of the junction left unmatched. Germline V lookup: CDR1 SGHKS, CDR2 YYEKEE (reference sequence). The CDR3 contains 15 residues. CDR3 DNA: TGTGCCAGCAGCTTACAGGGGGCTGGGGTTGACGAGCAGTACTTC. Protein: CASSLQGAGVDEQYF.

This chain links TRBV7-2 with TRBJ1-1; a weak D match, TRBD1 (6 bases). Germline V gives CDR1 SGHTA, CDR2 FQGNSA. V lost 7 bases and J 3 bases, leaving 15 bases between the germline ends. CDR3 length: 14 residues. CDR3 protein: CASIIGGRYTEAFF. DNA for the CDR3: TGTGCCAGCATCATTGGGGGCCGCTACACTGAAGCTTTCTTT.

Only a few counts were recorded for this clone. The chain is built from TRBV6-5 and TRBJ1-6; no firm D call. With 8 bases removed from V and 0 bases from J, the gap between germline ends came to 8 bases. Looked up from germline, CDR1 is MNHEY and CDR2 is SVGAGI. There are 14 residues in the CDR3. This chain's CDR3 is CASVTSSYNSPLHF. CDR3 DNA sequence: TGTGCCAGCGTGACTAGCTCCTATAATTCACCCCTCCACTTT.